The present T cell receptor (beta chain) was sequenced within a study of T cells in localized non-small cell lung cancer. Overall study results and limits: Appearance in adjacent lung was seen for a median around 60 of the top 100 tumor clones. Tumor showed lower T cell clonality than uninvolved adjacent lung, where it was highest. Only one tumor region went through sequencing, so heterogeneity may still be there.

On this clone itself: The antigen is undetermined.

TCRdb's table, derived via immunoSEQ multiplex PCR, lists solely in-frame clones and lacks some. The table shows about 56,000 clones, with 86% occurring only once. Germline V gene lookup returns CDR1 MNHEY and CDR2 SMNVEV (reference sequence). V was clipped by 7 bases and J by 10 bases, with 11 bases between them. This CDR3 is 11 amino acids long. This clonotype originated in a woman aged 35 to 70 with stage I lung adenocarcinoma. The sequencing used peripheral blood, collected before any cancer treatment. The gene calls are TRBV27 and TRBJ2-1; D gene unclear. This chain's CDR3 is CASKTRSEQFF. The CDR3 region has the DNA TGTGCCAGCAAAACCCGGTCGGAGCAGTTCTTC.